This T cell receptor (beta chain) emerged from a study of cytomegalovirus exposure and HLA in healthy donors. The PCR made use of 60 Vbeta and 13 Jbeta primers. Profiled with immunoSEQ multiplex PCR; TCRdb holds only in-frame clones, not every one. The table lists some 120,000 clones, around three quarters of them singletons, with 2.5% to 3.5% in the top ten. Looked up from germline, CDR1 is MRHNA and CDR2 is SNTAGT. V trimming: 8 bases; J trimming: 1 base; junction bases outside the gene matches: 4. This CDR3 has 14 residues. This receptor was identified in a male donor in good health and CMV-seronegative. The V and J genes are TRBV6-4 and TRBJ2-3, with 9 bases fitting TRBD2. Sequenced input: PBMCs. The CDR3 spells CASSIAGGTDTQYF. The CDR3 nucleotides are TGTGCCAGCTCCATAGCGGGGGGCACAGATACGCAGTATTTT.